Below are 31 T cell receptor beta chains sequenced from a single sample in a study of identical twins' blood T cells. TCRdb redid the calling of the 5' RACE reads with MiXCR, one entry per CDR3 protein. This table has fewer than 450,000 distinct CDR3 sequences, roughly 31% appearing once. The source material was PBMCs. Every receptor here comes from a woman between 18 and 55 years old in good health.

For the CDR3, the DNA is TGTGCCAGCTCTCCGTTCAAGGGACAGGCTAGCTATGGCTACACCTTC. Encoded protein: CASSPFKGQASYGYTF. The V call is TRBV18, the J call TRBJ1-2; 8 bases agree with TRBD1. Germline V gives CDR1 KGHSH, CDR2 LQKENI. CDR3 length: 16 amino acids. V lost 6 bases, J lost 4 bases, and 13 bases stayed unmatched.

This clonotype has at least ten counts. CDR3 in amino acids: CASSYGGRITDTQYF. CDR3 coding DNA: TGTGCCAGCAGTTACGGCGGGAGAATTACAGATACGCAGTATTTT. The genes are TRBV6-5 and TRBJ2-3; 7 positions match TRBD2. This CDR3 is 15 amino acids long. Germline CDR1 reads MNHEY; CDR2 reads SVGAGI. The V segment lost 2 bases and the J segment 3 bases; nucleotides outside the gene matches: 5.

This clonotype was counted ten times or more. The chain uses TRBV12-3 or TRBV12-4 and TRBJ1-1; 7 bases map to TRBD1. V was pared by 3 bases and J by 6 bases, with 16 bases of the junction left unmatched. The CDR3 has 17 amino acids. CDR3 residues: CASSFRGGRQGWAEAFF. In DNA, the CDR3 is TGTGCCAGCAGTTTCCGGGGCGGCCGACAGGGATGGGCTGAAGCTTTCTTT.

This rearrangement joins TRBV6-5 to TRBJ2-2; D is unclear. V was trimmed by 4 bases and J by 3 bases, leaving 3 bases between them. CDR1 is MNHEY, CDR2 SVGAGI, per germline. This CDR3 comprises 12 residues. Here the CDR3 reads CASSSHTGELFF. The CDR3, as DNA: TGTGCCAGCAGTTCCCACACCGGGGAGCTGTTTTTT.

The chain combines TRBV5-6 with TRBJ2-7; D is unresolved. CDR3 size: 15 residues. V lost 2 bases to trimming and J lost 4 bases, with 16 bases between them. Germline-derived CDR1 and CDR2 are SGHDT and YYEEEE. CDR3 DNA sequence: TGTGCCAGCAGCTTCCGGACCCAGCGTTTATACGAGCAGTACTTC. This codes for CASSFRTQRLYEQYF.

The chain is built from TRBV20-1 and TRBJ1-3; no definite D call. The CDR3 runs to 13 residues. Trimming pared 5 bases from V and 4 bases from J, leaving 12 bases between. Germline CDR1 DFQATT, CDR2 SNEGSKA (reference sequence). CDR3 nucleotides: TGCAGTGCTGTCGGGTTTTCCGGAAACACCATATATTTT. It translates to CSAVGFSGNTIYF.

This clonotype turned up a few times. The rearrangement links TRBV5-1 to TRBJ2-3; possible D gene TRBD2, 7 bases. In germline, CDR1 is SGHRS, CDR2 YFSETQ. V was trimmed by 0 bases and J by 5 bases, leaving 16 bases between them. This CDR3 has 16 amino acids. The CDR3: CASSLEEGGPLDTQYF. The CDR3 bases are TGCGCCAGCAGCTTGGAGGAGGGGGGGCCATTAGATACGCAGTATTTT.

This clonotype was seen at least ten times. V usage is TRBV6-2 or TRBV6-3 and J usage is TRBJ2-7; D uncertain. This CDR3 is built from 12 residues. Trimming took off 4 bases at V and 3 bases at J, with 7 bases between the two ends. Germline loops: CDR1 MNHEY, CDR2 SVGEGT. This CDR3 is CASSLGNYEQYF. CDR3 nucleotide sequence: TGTGCCAGCAGTTTGGGGAACTACGAGCAGTACTTC.

The chain uses TRBV2 and TRBJ2-3, with D possibly matching TRBD1 (6 bases). This CDR3 is built from 13 residues. The germline V and J ends were trimmed by 8 bases and 5 bases, with 14 bases remaining between them. Germline V gives CDR1 SNHLY, CDR2 FYNNEI. CDR3 DNA: TGTGCCAGCGGTCTTACAGGGCTAGATACGCAGTATTTT. Translated: CASGLTGLDTQYF.

The table lists this clonotype with a count of one. CDR3: CASTADGYTEAFF. CDR3 sequence (DNA): TGTGCCAGTACCGCGGACGGCTACACTGAAGCTTTCTTT. V gene TRBV19 combines with J gene TRBJ1-1; D not certain. The CDR3 has 13 amino acids. Germline CDR1 reads LNHDA; CDR2 reads SQIVND (reference sequence). The germline V and J ends were trimmed by 7 bases and 3 bases, with 12 bases remaining between them.

A few counts support this clonotype. This chain joins TRBV19 and TRBJ1-3; 9 bases fit TRBD1. J gave up 0 bases and V 5 bases, and 11 bases lay outside the gene matches. The germline CDR1 and CDR2 sequences are LNHDA and SQIVND (reference sequence). This CDR3 region has 18 residues. CDR3 DNA sequence: TGTGCCAGTAGTCCGACCTACAGGGGGCTTAGCTCTGGAAACACCATATATTTT. Encoded protein: CASSPTYRGLSSGNTIYF.

The chain recombines TRBV3-1 with TRBJ1-1; D may be TRBD1 (5 bases). Per germline, CDR1 LGHDT and CDR2 YNNKEL (reference sequence). The CDR3 runs to 16 residues. Deletions cut 3 bases from V and 6 bases from J, with 20 bases between. CDR3 in DNA: TGTGCCAGCAGCCATCCCCCCGGGACCGGGGACTCTGAAGCTTTCTTT. Protein: CASSHPPGTGDSEAFF.

This clonotype was counted at least ten times. The chain employs TRBV29-1 and TRBJ1-2; D uncertain. The CDR3 has 11 amino acids. Germline values: CDR1 SQVTM, CDR2 ANQGSEA. CDR3 bases: TGCAGTGAGGAGGAGGAACATGGCTACACCTTC. It specifies CSEEEEHGYTF.

This clonotype was counted a few times. The chain has TRBV5-5 and TRBJ1-5; TRBD1 matches at 7 bases. With 5 bases clipped from V and 4 bases from J, the junction kept 6 bases outside the gene matches. This CDR3 is 14 amino acids long. Germline loops: CDR1 SGHKS, CDR2 YYEKEE (reference sequence). In nucleotides, the CDR3 is TGTGCCAGCAGTGGACAGGTCTATAATCAGCCCCAGCATTTT. Translating gives CASSGQVYNQPQHF.

This clonotype was recorded many times. One end of the junction varies from germline; a read error may be responsible. The chain is built from TRBV12-3 or TRBV12-4 and TRBJ1-1; unclear D gene. There are 10 residues in the CDR3. The CDR3 DNA reads TGTGCCAGCAGTCGGGGAAAGCATTACTTT. The encoded protein is CASSRGKHYF.

The chain carries TRBV29-1 and TRBJ1-2; 7 bases fit TRBD1. The CDR3 runs to 13 residues. The germline V gene encodes CDR1 SQVTM and CDR2 ANQGSEA. The V and J ends lost 4 bases and 6 bases, in that order; junction bases with no gene match: 8. CDR3 sequence (DNA): TGCAGCGTTGCACGGGACAGTCGAAATGGCTACACCTTC. It translates to CSVARDSRNGYTF.

This clonotype has only a few counts. The chain recombines TRBV7-8 with TRBJ1-5; D remains ambiguous. In germline, CDR1 is SGHVS, CDR2 FQNEAQ. V dropped 4 bases and J dropped 0 bases, with 13 bases sitting between them. The CDR3 has 16 amino acids. For the CDR3, the DNA is TGTGCCAGCAGCTGGGGAATTGGATTTAGCAATCAGCCCCAGCATTTT. This translates into CASSWGIGFSNQPQHF.

This clonotype was counted at least ten times. The V gene is TRBV29-1, the J gene TRBJ1-5; D might be TRBD1 (6 bases). The germline gives CDR1 SQVTM, CDR2 ANQGSEA. V was pared by 4 bases and J by 3 bases, with 10 bases between. This CDR3 contains 13 residues. This chain's CDR3 is CSVAGAYNQPQHF. The CDR3 DNA follows: TGCAGCGTTGCAGGGGCCTACAATCAGCCCCAGCATTTT.

The sample holds a few counts of this clonotype. The V gene is TRBV20-1, the J gene TRBJ1-3, with a possible D match to TRBD1 (5 bases). CDR1 and CDR2 (germline): DFQATT, SNEGSKA (reference sequence). Trimming took off 3 bases at V and 2 bases at J, with 14 bases between the two ends. CDR3 size: 15 residues. CDR3 nucleotide sequence: TGCAGTGCTAGCCCCATGGGGGGGGCTGGAAACACCATATATTTT. Translated, it gives CSASPMGGAGNTIYF.

This chain joins TRBV7-2 and TRBJ1-5, with TRBD1 matching over 8 bases. CDR1 SGHTA and CDR2 FQGNSA come from the germline V gene. With V trimmed by 11 bases and J by 3 bases, 6 bases remained unmatched. The CDR3 spans 13 residues. The CDR3 region is CAVRTGPNQPQHF. The CDR3 DNA reads TGTGCCGTTCGGACAGGGCCCAATCAGCCCCAGCATTTT.

About this clonotype itself: One end of the junction is discordant with germline, which a read error may explain. V is TRBV6-5 and J is TRBJ1-3, with D possibly matching TRBD1 (6 bases). From germline, CDR1 is MNHEY and CDR2 SVGAGI. CDR3 length: 14 residues. CDR3 sequence reads: CASRYREGGNTIYF. The CDR3 DNA is TGTGCCAGCCGTTACAGGGAAGGAGGAAACACCATATATTTT.

The rearrangement links TRBV11-2 to TRBJ1-2; weak D call: TRBD1 (5 bases). V was cut by 1 base and J by 2 bases, with 11 bases left in between. The CDR3 loop spans 15 amino acids. Per the germline V gene, CDR1 is SGHAT and CDR2 is FQNNGV. The CDR3 DNA sequence: TGTGCCAGCAGCTTAGTGACCAGGGCGAACTATGGCTACACCTTC. The encoded protein is CASSLVTRANYGYTF. Using reference TRBV11-2 and TRBJ1-2 for the parts outside the CDR3, the full variable domain is EAGVAQSPRYKIIEKRQSVAFWCNPISGHATLYWYQQILGQGPKLLIQFQNNGVVDDSQLPKDRFSAERLKGVDSTLKIQPAKLEDSAVYLCASSLVTRANYGYTFGSGTRLTVV.

For this clonotype: The CDR3 carries no conserved terminal phenylalanine or tryptophan, so it likely arises from a read error. The chain is built from TRBV7-9 and TRBJ2-3, with 11 positions matching TRBD2. J gave up 2 bases and V 3 bases, and 7 bases lay outside the gene matches. Germline CDR1 is SEHNR and CDR2 is FQNEAQ (reference sequence). The CDR3 extends over 17 amino acids. CDR3 amino acids: CASSFALAGGPTDTQYS. In nucleotides, the CDR3 is TGTGCCAGCAGCTTCGCTCTAGCGGGAGGTCCCACAGATACGCAGTATTCT.

This clonotype has at least ten counts. V is TRBV12-3 or TRBV12-4 and J is TRBJ1-1, with D unresolved. This CDR3 has 12 amino acids. V was clipped by 0 bases and J by 7 bases, with 6 bases between them. The CDR3 bases are TGTGCCAGCAGTTTAGCCCCTAGTGAAGCTTTCTTT. Encoded protein: CASSLAPSEAFF.

The J gene is TRBJ2-3, the V gene TRBV20-1; D is uncertain. The germline V gene encodes CDR1 DFQATT and CDR2 SNEGSKA (reference sequence). Between the trimmed V and J ends, which lost 0 bases and 11 bases, there was a span of 12 bases. The CDR3 has 12 residues. This CDR3 reads CSARDESVLQYF. Here the CDR3 DNA reads TGCAGTGCTAGAGATGAGTCGGTCCTGCAGTATTTT.

This clonotype has just a few counts. This chain joins TRBV15 and TRBJ1-1, with 8 bases identical to TRBD1. CDR3 length: 14 residues. Trimming at V came to 4 bases and at J to 7 bases, leaving 8 bases not matched to a gene. Germline CDR1 is LNHNV and CDR2 is YYDKDF (reference sequence). CDR3 DNA: TGTGCCACCAGCATTTGGACAGGGAGAATTGAAGCTTTCTTT. It is translated as CATSIWTGRIEAFF. The full variable domain, its missing parts supplied by reference TRBV15 and TRBJ1-1, is DAMVIQNPRYQVTQFGKPVTLSCSQTLNHNVMYWYQQKSSQAPKLLFHYYDKDFNNEADTPDNFQSRRPNTSFCFLDIRSPGLGDTAMYLCATSIWTGRIEAFFGQGTRLTVV.

About this clonotype itself: The junction departs from the called germline gene at one end, perhaps through a read error. The chain has TRBV12-3 or TRBV12-4 and TRBJ2-3; 10 bases map to TRBD2. The CDR3 runs to 14 residues. The CDR3 here is CASSYSGRRDTQYF. For the CDR3, the DNA is TGTGCCAGTAGTTATAGCGGGAGGCGGGATACGCAGTATTTT.

A few counts support this clonotype. This chain uses TRBV6-6 with TRBJ1-3; no reliable D call. Germline V gene sequence: CDR1 MNHNY, CDR2 SVGAGI (reference sequence). The length of the CDR3 is 17 residues. V lost 0 bases and J 1 base, leaving 13 bases between the germline ends. CDR3 protein: CASSYSALRRSGNTIYF. CDR3 nucleotides: TGTGCCAGCAGTTACTCGGCCCTAAGGAGGTCTGGAAACACCATATATTTT.

Only a few counts were recorded for this clonotype. This chain links TRBV7-6 with TRBJ1-5; D is unresolved. The germline V gene has CDR1 SGHVS and CDR2 FNYEAQ. The CDR3 runs to 13 residues. V was trimmed by 5 bases and J by 5 bases, leaving 10 bases between them. The CDR3 DNA sequence: TGTGCCAGCAGCCAAAATTGGGATCAGCCCCAGCATTTT. It codes for CASSQNWDQPQHF. Full variable domain (outside the CDR3, taken from reference TRBV7-6 and TRBJ1-5): GAGVSQSPRYKVTKRGQDVALRCDPISGHVSLYWYRQALGQGPEFLTYFNYEAQQDKSGLPNDRFSAERPEGSISTLTIQRTEQRDSAMYRCASSQNWDQPQHFGDGTRLSIL.

This chain joins TRBV4-1 and TRBJ2-7, with 7 bases aligning to TRBD1. The CDR3 is 15 residues long. Germline V lookup: CDR1 MGHRA, CDR2 YSYEKL. V shed 4 bases and J 3 bases; nucleotides not matched to a gene: 9. CDR3 bases: TGCGCCAGCAGCCTTCTTACAGGGGTCTTCTACGAGCAGTACTTC. Translating it yields CASSLLTGVFYEQYF.

This clonotype has more than one count but fewer than ten. The genes are TRBV20-1 and TRBJ2-2, with a tentative D call TRBD2 (5 bases). This CDR3 comprises 13 residues. V was trimmed by 6 bases and J by 4 bases, leaving 12 bases between them. Germline CDR1 DFQATT, CDR2 SNEGSKA (reference sequence). The CDR3 is CSAAEIATGELFF. CDR3 DNA: TGCAGTGCAGCGGAGATAGCCACCGGGGAGCTGTTTTTT.